The clone carrying this T cell receptor beta chain turned up a few times. Its antigen is currently unknown. The record originates from a study of post-analysis software for immune sequencing data. Study-level information: Relapsing-remitting, secondary progressive and progressive-relapsing forms of multiple sclerosis all featured among disease courses.

The TCR beta cDNA libraries contained unique molecular identifiers. Roughly 470,000 cDNA molecules came from around 1 to 9.1 million T cells. TCRdb reprocessed the PCR reads via MiXCR and lists one record per CDR3 protein. Of over 700,000 distinct CDR3 sequences listed, 25% to 30% are singletons. CDR1 and CDR2 (germline): PRHDT, FYEKMQ (reference sequence). This CDR3 spans 13 amino acids. V shed 5 bases, J shed 8 bases, and the junction held 7 bases outside the gene matches. Findings and limits, study-wide: Patients showed TRBV5-6, TRBV5-1 and TRBV20-1 among several TRBV segments more frequent than in controls. Significantly lower normalized Chao1 diversity was found in patients with multiple sclerosis relative to controls. Batch-mates among the samples co-clustered strongly by F measure.

Sequencing was carried out using blood. The source is a girl aged 5-17 years with multiple sclerosis. J is TRBJ1-1 and V is TRBV13; 8 positions match TRBD1. CDR3 sequence: CASSAPGGTEAFF. In nucleotides, the CDR3 is TGTGCCAGCAGCGCCCCAGGGGGCACCGAAGCTTTCTTT.